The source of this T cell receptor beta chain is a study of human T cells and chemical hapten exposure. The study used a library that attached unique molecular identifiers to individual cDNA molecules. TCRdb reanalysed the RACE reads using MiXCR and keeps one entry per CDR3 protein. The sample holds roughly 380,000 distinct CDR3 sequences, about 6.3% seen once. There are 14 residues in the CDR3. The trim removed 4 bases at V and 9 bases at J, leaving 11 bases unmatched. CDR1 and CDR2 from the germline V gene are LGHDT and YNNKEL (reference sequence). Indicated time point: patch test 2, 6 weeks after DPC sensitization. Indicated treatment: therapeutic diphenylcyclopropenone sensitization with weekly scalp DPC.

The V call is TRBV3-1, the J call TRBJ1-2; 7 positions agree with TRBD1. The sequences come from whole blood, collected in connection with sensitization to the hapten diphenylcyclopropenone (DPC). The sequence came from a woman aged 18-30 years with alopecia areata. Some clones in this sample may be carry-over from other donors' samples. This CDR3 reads CASSPTQRQGSYTF. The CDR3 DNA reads TGTGCCAGCAGCCCCACCCAAAGACAGGGTAGCTACACCTTC.